Listed below are T cell receptor beta chains from one sample, sequenced in a study of cytomegalovirus exposure and HLA in healthy donors. TCRdb's table, derived via immunoSEQ multiplex PCR, lists solely in-frame clones and lacks some. In the table there are hundreds of thousands of clones, roughly 85% of which are singletons. The material sequenced was PBMCs. These receptors all stem from a girl aged 2 to 10 in good health and CMV-seronegative. Each CDR3 is given with its conserved first and last residue. Each record gives: D gene, clone size, J gene, V gene, CDR3 protein, CDR3 DNA. A D gene is named only where the DNA matches it firmly. Clone size, where shown, is once, few, many, or a class for clones that have expanded.

NA NA TRBJ2-2 TRBV6-1 CASSEGVTGELFF TGTGCCAGCAGTGAAGGTGTAACCGGGGAGCTGTTTTTT
NA NA TRBJ1-3 TRBV27 CASSLGQGNTIYF TGTGCCAGCAGTTTAGGACAGGGAAACACCATATATTTT
TRBD1 few TRBJ1-5 TRBV6-5 CASSTGARQPQHF TGTGCCAGCAGTACAGGGGCCCGGCAGCCCCAGCATTTT
TRBD1 NA TRBJ2-1 TRBV5-1 CASSLGDRGSPSSYNEQFF TGCGCCAGCAGCTTGGGGGACAGGGGGTCGCCGAGCTCCTACAATGAGCAGTTCTTC
TRBD2 NA TRBJ2-3 TRBV5-8 CASSFGGLAGDTQYF TGTGCCAGCAGCTTCGGGGGACTAGCGGGAGATACGCAGTATTTT
NA NA TRBJ1-2 TRBV25-1 CASRETGFSTGYTF TGTGCCAGCAGGGAAACAGGGTTTTCTACGGGCTACACCTTC
NA NA TRBJ1-2 TRBV12-2 CASRLTGTGNGHGYTF TGTGCAAGTCGCTTAACCGGGACAGGGAATGGGCATGGCTACACCTTC
NA NA TRBJ2-2 TRBV2 CASSEFVGGLFF TGTGCCAGCAGTGAATTTGTCGGTGGGCTGTTTTTT
NA NA TRBJ2-7 TRBV1 CTSSLAGPNYEQYF TGCACCAGCAGCCTAGCGGGGCCGAACTACGAGCAGTACTTC
TRBD1 NA TRBJ1-1 TRBV10-3 CAISELYGTGGAGDTEAFF TGTGCCATCAGTGAGCTGTATGGGACAGGGGGCGCGGGCGACACTGAAGCTTTCTTT
TRBD1 NA TRBJ2-1 TRBV18 CASSTVQGAGNEQFF TGTGCCAGCTCAACCGTCCAGGGGGCGGGGAATGAGCAGTTCTTC
TRBD1 once TRBJ1-6 TRBV4-2 CASNLQGENSPLHF TGTGCCAGCAACCTTCAGGGGGAGAATTCACCCCTCCACTTT
TRBD2 NA TRBJ2-7 TRBV4-1 CASSHPPGLAGGGGYEQYF TGCGCCAGCAGCCACCCCCCGGGACTAGCGGGAGGGGGCGGCTACGAGCAGTACTTC
NA NA TRBJ2-1 TRBV5-6 CASSPPWGSGPGYEQFF TGTGCCAGCAGCCCCCCGTGGGGTAGCGGCCCAGGGTATGAGCAGTTCTTC
TRBD1 few TRBJ1-3 TRBV6-5 CASSVQGTGNTIYF TGTGCCAGCAGCGTACAGGGGACTGGAAACACCATATATTTT
NA NA TRBJ2-1 TRBV27 CASTGTSPNSEQFF TGTGCCAGTACCGGGACTTCCCCCAATAGTGAGCAGTTCTTC
TRBD2 NA TRBJ2-7 TRBV18 CASSPQGLAGGTSYEQYF TGTGCCAGCTCACCCCAAGGACTAGCGGGGGGCACCTCCTACGAGCAGTACTTC
NA NA TRBJ1-3 TRBV7-9 CASSFKWSSGNTIYF TGTGCCAGCAGCTTTAAATGGAGCTCTGGAAACACCATATATTTT
NA NA TRBJ2-7 TRBV7-8 CASSFVARTVGQGYYEQYF TGTGCCAGCAGCTTCGTGGCTAGAACAGTAGGGCAGGGATACTACGAGCAGTACTTC
NA NA TRBJ1-2 TRBV6-1 CASSEAYLGLNYGYTF TGTGCCAGCAGTGAGGCTTATCTAGGACTTAACTATGGCTACACCTTC
NA few TRBJ2-4 TRBV2 CASSDPGLAKNIQYF TGTGCCAGCAGTGACCCAGGGTTAGCCAAAAACATTCAGTACTTC
TRBD1 NA TRBJ1-1 TRBV7-9 CASSRNRGRGVMNTEAFF TGTGCCAGCAGCAGAAACAGGGGGCGCGGGGTGATGAACACTGAAGCTTTCTTT
NA few TRBJ2-7 TRBV6-4 CASSDFYGSSYEQYF TGTGCCAGCAGTGACTTTTATGGGAGCTCCTACGAGCAGTACTTC
NA NA TRBJ2-2 TRBV9 CASSVGDRWQGTGELFF TGTGCCAGCAGCGTAGGAGATCGTTGGCAGGGGACCGGGGAGCTGTTTTTT
NA NA TRBJ2-1 TRBV5-4 CASSPKGRANEQFF TGTGCCAGCAGCCCAAAGGGCAGGGCCAATGAGCAGTTCTTC
NA NA TRBJ2-3 TRBV7-5 CVRSAGREGLSGTDTQYF TGTGTCAGAAGCGCAGGCAGGGAAGGGCTCTCGGGCACAGATACGCAGTATTTT
NA NA TRBJ1-1 TRBV27 CASSLIRGFGVSTEAFF TGTGCCAGCAGTTTAATTCGGGGTTTCGGGGTAAGCACTGAAGCTTTCTTT
TRBD1 NA TRBJ2-7 TRBV7-9 CASSDRGTSEQYF TGTGCCAGCAGCGACAGGGGGACGAGCGAGCAGTACTTC
NA few TRBJ1-2 TRBV2 CASSTGANYGYTF TGTGCCAGCAGTACAGGTGCTAACTATGGCTACACCTTC
NA NA TRBJ1-5 TRBV2 CASSGLGVQPQHF TGTGCCAGCAGCGGGTTAGGGGTTCAGCCCCAGCATTTT
NA NA TRBJ2-4 TRBV7-9 CASSPRYRDRNIQYF TGTGCCAGCAGCCCCCGCTACAGGGATCGAAACATTCAGTACTTC
TRBD2 NA TRBJ2-7 TRBV4-1 CASSPGTSYSYEQYF TGCGCCAGCAGCCCCGGGACTAGCTATTCCTACGAGCAGTACTTC
NA NA TRBJ2-4 TRBV11-2 CASSPRESAEQYF TGTGCCAGCAGCCCCCGGGAGTCCGCGGAACAGTACTTC
NA NA TRBJ2-2 TRBV10-3 CAISESTNTGELFF TGTGCCATCAGTGAGTCGACTAATACCGGGGAGCTGTTTTTT
NA NA TRBJ2-7 TRBV29-1 CSAGEPYEQYF TGCAGCGCCGGGGAACCCTACGAGCAGTACTTC
NA NA TRBJ2-2 TRBV7-3 CASSLNPLQGGGLFF TGTGCCAGCAGCTTAAACCCACTTCAGGGAGGGGGGCTGTTTTTT
NA NA TRBJ2-3 TRBV6-5 CASRTSSQSTDTQYF TGTGCCAGCAGGACTAGTTCACAATCCACAGATACGCAGTATTTT
NA NA TRBJ2-7 TRBV5-1 CASSRWGASGEQYF TGCGCCAGCAGCAGATGGGGGGCTAGCGGCGAGCAGTACTTC
TRBD2 NA TRBJ2-1 TRBV2 CASRSRTSGGQSSYNEQFF TGTGCCAGCCGATCTCGGACTAGCGGGGGGCAATCCTCCTACAATGAGCAGTTCTTC
TRBD1 NA TRBJ2-1 TRBV10-2 CASSGGGTGMGNEQFF TGCGCCAGCAGTGGAGGGGGGACAGGGATGGGGAATGAGCAGTTCTTC
NA NA TRBJ1-1 TRBV25-1 CASSPLLGEGNTEAFF TGTGCCAGCAGTCCTCTACTCGGAGAGGGCAACACTGAAGCTTTCTTT
TRBD2 NA TRBJ2-5 TRBV15 CATSSRFGREGLRETQYF TGTGCCACCAGCAGCCGGTTTGGGCGGGAGGGCCTCCGGGAGACCCAGTACTTC
TRBD2 NA TRBJ2-3 TRBV28 CASSLPRTSGPTDTQYF TGTGCCAGCAGTCTCCCTCGGACTAGCGGGCCGACAGATACGCAGTATTTT
NA NA TRBJ1-1 TRBV5-6 CASSLLRWGFDRNTEAFF TGTGCCAGCAGCCTGTTACGTTGGGGATTTGACAGAAACACTGAAGCTTTCTTT
NA NA TRBJ1-5 TRBV6-5 CAAGFNQPQHF TGTGCGGCAGGGTTCAATCAGCCCCAGCATTTT
NA NA TRBJ2-3 TRBV5-6 CASRFRGSGDTQYF TGTGCCAGCAGGTTTAGGGGTAGCGGAGATACGCAGTATTTT